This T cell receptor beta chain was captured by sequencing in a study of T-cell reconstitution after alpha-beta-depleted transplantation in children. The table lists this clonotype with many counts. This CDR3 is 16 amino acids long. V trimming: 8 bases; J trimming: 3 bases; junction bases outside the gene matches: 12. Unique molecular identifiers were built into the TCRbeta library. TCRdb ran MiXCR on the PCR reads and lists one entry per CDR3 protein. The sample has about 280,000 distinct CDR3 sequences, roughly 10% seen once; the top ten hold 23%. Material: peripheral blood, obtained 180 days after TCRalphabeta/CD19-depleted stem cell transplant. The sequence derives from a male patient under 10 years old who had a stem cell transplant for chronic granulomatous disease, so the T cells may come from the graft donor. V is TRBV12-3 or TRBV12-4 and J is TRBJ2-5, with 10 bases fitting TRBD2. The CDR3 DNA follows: TGTGCCAGCGGAAAAGTACGGCTAGCGGGGGAAGAGACCCAGTACTTC. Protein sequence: CASGKVRLAGEETQYF.